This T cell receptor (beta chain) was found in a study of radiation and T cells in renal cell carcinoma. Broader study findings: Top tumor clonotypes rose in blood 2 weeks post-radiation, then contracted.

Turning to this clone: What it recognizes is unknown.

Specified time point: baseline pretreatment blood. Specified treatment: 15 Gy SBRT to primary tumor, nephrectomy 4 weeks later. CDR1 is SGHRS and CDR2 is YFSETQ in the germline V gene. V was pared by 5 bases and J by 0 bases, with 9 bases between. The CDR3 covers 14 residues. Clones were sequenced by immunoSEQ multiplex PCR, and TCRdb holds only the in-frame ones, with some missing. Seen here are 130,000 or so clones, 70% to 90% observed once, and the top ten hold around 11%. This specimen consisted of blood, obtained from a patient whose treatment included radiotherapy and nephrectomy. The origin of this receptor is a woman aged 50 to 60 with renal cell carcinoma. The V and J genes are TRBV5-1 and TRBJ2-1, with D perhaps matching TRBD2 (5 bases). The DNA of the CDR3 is TGCGCCAGCAGTGGACTGACCTCCTACAATGAGCAGTTCTTC. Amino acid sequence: CASSGLTSYNEQFF.